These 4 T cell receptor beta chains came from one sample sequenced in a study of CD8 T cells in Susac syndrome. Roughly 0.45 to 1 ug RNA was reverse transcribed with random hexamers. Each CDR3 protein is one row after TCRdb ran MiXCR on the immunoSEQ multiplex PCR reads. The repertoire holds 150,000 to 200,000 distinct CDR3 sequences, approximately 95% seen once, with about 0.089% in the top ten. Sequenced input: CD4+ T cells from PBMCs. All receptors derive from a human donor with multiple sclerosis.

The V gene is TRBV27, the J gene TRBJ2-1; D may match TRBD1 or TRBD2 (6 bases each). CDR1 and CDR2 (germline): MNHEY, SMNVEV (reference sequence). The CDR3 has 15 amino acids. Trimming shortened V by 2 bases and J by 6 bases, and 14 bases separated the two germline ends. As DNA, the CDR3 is TGTGCCAGCAGTTTAAGGGGGACTGGTTTCAATGAGCAGTTCTTC. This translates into CASSLRGTGFNEQFF.

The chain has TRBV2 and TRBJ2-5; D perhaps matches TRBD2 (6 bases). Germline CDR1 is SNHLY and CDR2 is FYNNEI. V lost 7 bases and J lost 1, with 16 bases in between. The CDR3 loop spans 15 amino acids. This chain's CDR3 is CASKGNSGFQETQYF. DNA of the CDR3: TGTGCCAGCAAGGGAAATAGCGGCTTCCAAGAGACCCAGTACTTC.

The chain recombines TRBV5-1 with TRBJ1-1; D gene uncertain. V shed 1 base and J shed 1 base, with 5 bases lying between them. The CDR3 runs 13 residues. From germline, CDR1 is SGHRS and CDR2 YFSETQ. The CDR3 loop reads CASSLQTNTEAFF. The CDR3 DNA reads TGCGCCAGCAGCTTGCAGACGAACACTGAAGCTTTCTTT. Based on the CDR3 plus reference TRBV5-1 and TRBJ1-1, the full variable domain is KAGVTQTPRYLIKTRGQQVTLSCSPISGHRSVSWYQQTPGQGLQFLFEYFSETQRNKGNFPGRFSGRQFSNSRSEMNVSTLELGDSALYLCASSLQTNTEAFFGQGTRLTVV.

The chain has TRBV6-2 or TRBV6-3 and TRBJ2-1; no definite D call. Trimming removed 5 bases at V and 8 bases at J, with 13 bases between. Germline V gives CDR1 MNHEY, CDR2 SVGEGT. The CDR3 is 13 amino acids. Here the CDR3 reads CASSRSGRDEQFF. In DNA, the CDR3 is TGTGCCAGCAGTCGGAGTGGTCGGGATGAGCAGTTCTTC.